The 15 T cell receptor beta chains below come from one sample, sequenced in a study of T cell responses to AZD1222 COVID-19 vaccine. The protocol was immunoSEQ multiplex PCR, while the TCRdb copy is restricted to in-frame clones and leaves out a portion. The sample contains about 140,000 clones, over 85% of which appear only once. The sequenced sample was peripheral blood, obtained on day 0 of AZD1222 vaccination. All receptors come from an adult in good health.

CDR3 in amino acids: CTSSQDPSPSDSPLHF. CDR3 sequence (DNA): TGCACCAGCAGCCAAGATCCCTCTCCATCTGATTCACCCCTCCACTTT. The rearrangement joins TRBV1 to TRBJ1-6. TRBV1 is shown as a pseudogene. This CDR3 has 16 amino acids.

The rearrangement joins TRBV7-2 to TRBJ1-1; D call uncertain. The CDR3 length is 16 residues. V was pared by 2 bases and J by 1 base, with 14 bases between. Germline V gene data show CDR1 as SGHTA and CDR2 as FQGNSA. The CDR3 loop is CASSLLSSLKNTEAFF. DNA of the CDR3: TGTGCCAGCAGCTTACTTAGCAGCCTGAAGAACACTGAAGCTTTCTTT.

The chain carries TRBV6-5 and TRBJ1-1; D unresolved. V shed 6 bases and J shed 3 bases, with 11 bases lying between them. Germline CDR1 reads MNHEY; CDR2 reads SVGAGI. This CDR3 is built from 13 residues. Here the CDR3 reads CASSDAEDTEAFF. CDR3 nucleotide sequence: TGTGCCAGCAGCGACGCCGAGGACACTGAAGCTTTCTTT.

As concerns this clone: An end of the junction differs from the germline gene, which may be a read error. V usage is TRBV19 and J usage is TRBJ2-1, with a weak D call TRBD2 (6 bases). The CDR3 is 11 residues long. Germline V gene lookup returns CDR1 LNHDA and CDR2 SQIVND (reference sequence). CDR3 sequence reads: CASRGAVLKLF. The CDR3 nucleotides are TGTGCCAGCCGCGGGGCGGTTTTGAAGCTCTTC.

The rearrangement uses TRBV7-8 and TRBJ2-1, with D tentatively TRBD2 (5 bases). This CDR3 region has 15 residues. CDR1 is SGHVS and CDR2 is FQNEAQ in the germline V gene. Trimming took off 5 bases at V and 2 bases at J, with 13 bases between the two ends. CDR3 nucleotides: TGTGCCAGCAGCCAAGGACTTACAGCCTACAATGAGCAGTTCTTC. Translated, it gives CASSQGLTAYNEQFF.

This sequence joins TRBV5-1 and TRBJ1-5; no clear D. The V and J ends lost 1 base and 5 bases respectively, with 10 bases between them. Germline CDR1 and CDR2: SGHRS and YFSETQ. The CDR3 has 14 amino acids. Written as DNA, the CDR3 is TGCGCCAGCAGCTTGTCGGGCGAGGATCAGCCCCAGCATTTT. Amino acid sequence: CASSLSGEDQPQHF.

This clone was seen only a few times. This chain connects TRBV10-3 to TRBJ2-1; 12 nucleotides align to TRBD1. The CDR3 covers 16 residues. Unmatched junction bases numbered 8, after V lost 5 bases and J lost 6 bases. The germline gives CDR1 ENHRY, CDR2 SYGVKD. CDR3 nucleotide sequence: TGTGCCATCAGTTCCGGGACAGGGGGCAGGCCCAATGAGCAGTTCTTC. Encoded protein: CAISSGTGGRPNEQFF.

V gene TRBV6-5 combines with J gene TRBJ2-1; TRBD1 is a possible D gene (6 bases). This CDR3 region has 15 residues. The germline V gene has CDR1 MNHEY and CDR2 SVGAGI. Deletions cut 6 bases from V and 6 bases from J, with 18 bases between. For the CDR3, the DNA is TGTGCCAGCAGGGCGAGGGGGAACCCTCTCAATGAGCAGTTCTTC. Translating it yields CASRARGNPLNEQFF.

The chain couples TRBV2 to TRBJ2-7, with TRBD2 identical over 7 bases. This CDR3 is built from 15 residues. V lost 6 bases, J lost 4 bases, and 12 bases stayed unmatched. Germline V gene lookup returns CDR1 SNHLY and CDR2 FYNNEI. Here the CDR3 reads CASSRIGGSLYEQYF. CDR3 nucleotide sequence: TGTGCCAGCAGCCGGATCGGCGGGAGTCTTTACGAGCAGTACTTC.

The CDR3 protein is CASSQDLVEELTGTLYNEQFF. CDR3 bases: TGTGCCAGCAGCCAAGATCTTGTTGAGGAACTCACAGGGACACTCTACAATGAGCAGTTCTTC. The chain is built from TRBV3-1 (or the pseudogene TRBV3-2) and TRBJ2-1; a possible D gene is TRBD1 (6 bases). Trimming shortened V by 0 bases and J by 3 bases, and 27 bases separated the two germline ends. The CDR3 consists of 21 residues. The germline CDR1 and CDR2 sequences are LGHDT and YNNKEL (reference sequence).

The chain couples TRBV5-1 to TRBJ1-6; D is perhaps TRBD1 (6 bases). Germline V lookup: CDR1 SGHRS, CDR2 YFSETQ. The V and J ends lost 4 bases and 3 bases respectively, with 8 bases between them. The CDR3 extends over 14 amino acids. CDR3 sequence: CASSRTDYNSPLHF. The CDR3 DNA sequence: TGCGCCAGCAGCAGGACAGACTATAATTCACCCCTCCACTTT. Looking up the rest from reference TRBV5-1 and TRBJ1-6 gives the full variable domain: KAGVTQTPRYLIKTRGQQVTLSCSPISGHRSVSWYQQTPGQGLQFLFEYFSETQRNKGNFPGRFSGRQFSNSRSEMNVSTLELGDSALYLCASSRTDYNSPLHFGNGTRLTVT.

The CDR3: CASSLRLTGRNTEAFF. Written as DNA, the CDR3 is TGTGCCAGCAGCTTACGTCTTACAGGGAGGAACACTGAAGCTTTCTTT. V and J are TRBV7-9 and TRBJ1-1, with TRBD1 as a possible D gene (6 bases). The CDR3 runs 16 residues. The germline V and J ends were trimmed by 2 bases and 1 base, with 14 bases remaining between them. The germline CDR1 and CDR2 sequences are SEHNR and FQNEAQ (reference sequence). Full variable domain (rest looked up from reference TRBV7-9 and TRBJ1-1): DTGVSQNPRHKITKRGQNVTFRCDPISEHNRLYWYRQTLGQGPEFLTYFQNEAQLEKSRLLSDRFSAERPKGSFSTLEIQRTEQGDSAMYLCASSLRLTGRNTEAFFGQGTRLTVV.

The chain carries TRBV25-1 and TRBJ2-5; a weak D match, TRBD1 (5 bases). The germline CDR1 and CDR2 sequences are MGHDK and SYGVNS. This CDR3 comprises 15 residues. Trimming took 3 bases from V and 1 from J, leaving 12 bases between them. Here the CDR3 reads CASSEAGQTQETQYF. CDR3 nucleotides: TGTGCCAGCAGTGAGGCAGGGCAGACCCAAGAGACCCAGTACTTC.

The sample holds one count of this clone. The V call is TRBV19, the J call TRBJ1-2, with 8 nucleotides matching TRBD1. The CDR3 has 14 residues. From germline, CDR1 is LNHDA and CDR2 SQIVND (reference sequence). V dropped 9 bases and J dropped 4; count of bases not matched to a gene: 10. For the CDR3, the DNA is TGTGCCAGCATTCAGACAGGGGAGGTCTATGGCTACACCTTC. Amino acid sequence: CASIQTGEVYGYTF.

This chain links TRBV4-1 with TRBJ1-2; D may be TRBD1 (5 bases). V dropped 1 base and J dropped 5 bases, with 17 bases sitting between them. The CDR3 spans 16 residues. Germline-derived CDR1 and CDR2 are MGHRA and YSYEKL. CDR3 residues: CASSQVGGDRRYGYTF. DNA for the CDR3: TGCGCCAGCAGCCAAGTGGGGGGGGACCGACGTTATGGCTACACCTTC.